The T cell receptor beta chain under discussion was sequenced for a study of cytomegalovirus exposure and HLA in healthy donors. The PCR made use of 60 Vbeta and 13 Jbeta primers. TCRdb keeps only in-frame clones here, not all; method: immunoSEQ multiplex PCR. The sample consists of some 96,000 clones, under 80% of them appearing once. The CDR3 consists of 15 residues. Trimming removed 0 bases from V and 6 bases from J, with 15 bases in between. Germline CDR1 is MNHEY and CDR2 is SVGAGI. This receptor was identified in a man between 40 and 49 years old in good health and CMV-seropositive. The chain combines TRBV6-5 with TRBJ2-7; D might be TRBD1 (5 bases). Sequenced input: PBMCs. CDR3 DNA: TGTGCCAGCAGTTACTCGATCGTACAGGCAGGCGAGCAGTACTTC. This translates into CASSYSIVQAGEQYF.